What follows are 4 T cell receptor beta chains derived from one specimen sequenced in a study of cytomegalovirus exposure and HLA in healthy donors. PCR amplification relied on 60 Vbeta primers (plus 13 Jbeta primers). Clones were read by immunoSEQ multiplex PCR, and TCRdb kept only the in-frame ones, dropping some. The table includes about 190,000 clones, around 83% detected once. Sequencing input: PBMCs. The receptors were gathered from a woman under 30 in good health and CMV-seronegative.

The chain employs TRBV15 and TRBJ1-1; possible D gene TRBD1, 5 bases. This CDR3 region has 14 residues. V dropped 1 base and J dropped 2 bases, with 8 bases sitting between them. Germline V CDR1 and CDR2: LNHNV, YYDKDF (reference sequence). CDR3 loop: CATSRAGGNTEAFF. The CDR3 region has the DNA TGTGCCACCAGCAGAGCGGGGGGAAACACTGAAGCTTTCTTT.

The CDR3 DNA is TGTGCCAGCAGCTGGGGAGGGGGGGGACAAGAGACCCAGTACTTC. Its protein is CASSWGGGGQETQYF. The chain is built from TRBV5-4 and TRBJ2-5; D possibly corresponds to TRBD2 (7 bases). This CDR3 has 15 residues. Germline values: CDR1 SGHNT, CDR2 YYREEE (reference sequence). Deletions cut 3 bases from V and 2 bases from J, with 14 bases between.

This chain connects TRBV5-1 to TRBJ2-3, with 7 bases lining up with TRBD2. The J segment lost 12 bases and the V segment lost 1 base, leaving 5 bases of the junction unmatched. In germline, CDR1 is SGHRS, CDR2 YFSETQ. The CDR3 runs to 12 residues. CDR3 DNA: TGCGCCAGCAGCTTGTCGGGCGGGAGTCAGTATTTT. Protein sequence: CASSLSGGSQYF.

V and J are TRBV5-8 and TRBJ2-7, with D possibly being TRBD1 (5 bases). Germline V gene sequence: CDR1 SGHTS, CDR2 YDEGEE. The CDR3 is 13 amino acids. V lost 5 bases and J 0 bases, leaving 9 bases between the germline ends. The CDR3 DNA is TGTGCCAGCAGAAACGACAGCTCCTACGAGCAGTACTTC. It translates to CASRNDSSYEQYF.